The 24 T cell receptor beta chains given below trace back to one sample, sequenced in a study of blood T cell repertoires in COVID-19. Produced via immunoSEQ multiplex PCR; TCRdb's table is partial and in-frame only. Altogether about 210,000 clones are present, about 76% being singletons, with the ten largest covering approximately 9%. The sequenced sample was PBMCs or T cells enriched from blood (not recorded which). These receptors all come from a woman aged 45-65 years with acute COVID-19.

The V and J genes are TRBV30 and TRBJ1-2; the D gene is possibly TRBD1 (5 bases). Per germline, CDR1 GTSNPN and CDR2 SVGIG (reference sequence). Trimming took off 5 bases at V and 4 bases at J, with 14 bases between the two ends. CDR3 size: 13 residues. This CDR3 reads CAWGPRAGYGYTF. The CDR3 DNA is TGTGCCTGGGGCCCCAGGGCCGGCTATGGCTACACCTTC. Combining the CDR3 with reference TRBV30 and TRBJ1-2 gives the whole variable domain SQTIHQWPATLVQPVGSPLSLECTVEGTSNPNLYWYRQAAGRGLQLLFYSVGIGQISSEVPQNLSASRPQDRQFILSSKKLLLSDSGFYLCAWGPRAGYGYTFGSGTRLTVV.

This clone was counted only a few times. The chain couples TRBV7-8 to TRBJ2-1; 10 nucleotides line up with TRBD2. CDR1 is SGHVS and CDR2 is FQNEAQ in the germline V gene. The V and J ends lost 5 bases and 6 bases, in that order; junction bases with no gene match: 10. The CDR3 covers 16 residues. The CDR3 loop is CASSIALAGEGNEQFF. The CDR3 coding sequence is TGTGCCAGCAGCATCGCCCTAGCGGGAGAGGGCAATGAGCAGTTCTTC.

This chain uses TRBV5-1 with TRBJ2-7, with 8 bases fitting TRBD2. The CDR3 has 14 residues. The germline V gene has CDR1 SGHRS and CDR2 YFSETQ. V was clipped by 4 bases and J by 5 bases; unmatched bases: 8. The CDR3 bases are TGCGCCAGCAGCCGGGAGGGATCATCGGACGAGCAGTACTTC. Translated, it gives CASSREGSSDEQYF.

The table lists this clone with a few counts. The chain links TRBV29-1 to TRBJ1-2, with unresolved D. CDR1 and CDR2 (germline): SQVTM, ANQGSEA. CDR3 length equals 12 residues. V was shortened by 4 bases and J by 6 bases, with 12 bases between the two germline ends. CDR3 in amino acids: CSVGPLGDGYTF. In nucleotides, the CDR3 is TGCAGCGTTGGGCCCTTGGGCGATGGCTACACCTTC.

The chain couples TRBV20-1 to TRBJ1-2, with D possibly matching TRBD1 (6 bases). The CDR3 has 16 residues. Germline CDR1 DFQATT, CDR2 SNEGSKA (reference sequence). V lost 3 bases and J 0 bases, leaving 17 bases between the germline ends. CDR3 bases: TGCAGTGCTAGTCGAACGGTTGGGGGCACTAACTATGGCTACACCTTC. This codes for CSASRTVGGTNYGYTF.

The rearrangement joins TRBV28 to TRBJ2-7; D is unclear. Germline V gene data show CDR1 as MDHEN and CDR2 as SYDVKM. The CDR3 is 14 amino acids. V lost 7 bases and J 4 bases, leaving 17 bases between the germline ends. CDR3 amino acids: CASTMGLPRYEQYF. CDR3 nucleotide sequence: TGTGCCAGCACCATGGGTCTTCCCAGGTACGAGCAGTACTTC. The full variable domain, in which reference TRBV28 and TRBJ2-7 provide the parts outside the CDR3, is DVKVTQSSRYLVKRTGEKVFLECVQDMDHENMFWYRQDPGLGLRLIYFSYDVKMKEKGDIPEGYSVSREKKERFSLILESASTNQTSMYLCASTMGLPRYEQYFGPGTRLTVT.

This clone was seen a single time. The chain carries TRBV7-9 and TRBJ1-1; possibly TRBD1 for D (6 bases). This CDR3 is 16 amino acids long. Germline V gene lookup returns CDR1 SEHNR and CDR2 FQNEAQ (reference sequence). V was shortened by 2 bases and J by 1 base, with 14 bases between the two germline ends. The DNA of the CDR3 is TGTGCCAGCAGCTTATCCATAGGGGGTAAGAACACTGAAGCTTTCTTT. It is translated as CASSLSIGGKNTEAFF. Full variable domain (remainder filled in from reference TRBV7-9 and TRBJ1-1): DTGVSQNPRHKITKRGQNVTFRCDPISEHNRLYWYRQTLGQGPEFLTYFQNEAQLEKSRLLSDRFSAERPKGSFSTLEIQRTEQGDSAMYLCASSLSIGGKNTEAFFGQGTRLTVV.

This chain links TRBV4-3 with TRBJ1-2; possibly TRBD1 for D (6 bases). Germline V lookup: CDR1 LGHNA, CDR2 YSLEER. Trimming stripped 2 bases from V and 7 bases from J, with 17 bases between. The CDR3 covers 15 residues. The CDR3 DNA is TGCGCCAGCAGCCAAACGGAGACAGGCTCTCGTGGCTACACCTTC. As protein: CASSQTETGSRGYTF.

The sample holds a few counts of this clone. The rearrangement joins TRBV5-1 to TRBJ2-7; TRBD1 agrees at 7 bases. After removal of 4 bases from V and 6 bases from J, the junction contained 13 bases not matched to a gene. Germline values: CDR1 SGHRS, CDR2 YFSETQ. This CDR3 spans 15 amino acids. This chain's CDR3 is CASSPRPGGLSEQYF. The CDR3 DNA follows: TGCGCCAGCAGCCCGCGGCCAGGGGGTTTATCCGAGCAGTACTTC.

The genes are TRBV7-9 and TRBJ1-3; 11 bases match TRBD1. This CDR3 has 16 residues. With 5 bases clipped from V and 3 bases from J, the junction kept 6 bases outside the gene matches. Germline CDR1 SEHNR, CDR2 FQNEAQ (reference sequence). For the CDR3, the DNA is TGTGCCAGCAGCGCGTCCGGGACAGGGGGTGGAAACACCATATATTTT. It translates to CASSASGTGGGNTIYF. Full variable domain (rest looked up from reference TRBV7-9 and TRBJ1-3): DTGVSQNPRHKITKRGQNVTFRCDPISEHNRLYWYRQTLGQGPEFLTYFQNEAQLEKSRLLSDRFSAERPKGSFSTLEIQRTEQGDSAMYLCASSASGTGGGNTIYFGEGSWLTVV.

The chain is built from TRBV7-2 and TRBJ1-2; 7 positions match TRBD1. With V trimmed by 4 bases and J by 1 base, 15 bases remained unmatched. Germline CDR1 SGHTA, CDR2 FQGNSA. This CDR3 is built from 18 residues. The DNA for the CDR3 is TGTGCCAGCAGCTCCCCCTACGAGGGGGCGGGTCTTAACTATGGCTACACCTTC. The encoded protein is CASSSPYEGAGLNYGYTF. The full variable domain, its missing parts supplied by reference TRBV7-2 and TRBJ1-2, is GAGVSQSPSNKVTEKGKDVELRCDPISGHTALYWYRQSLGQGLEFLIYFQGNSAPDKSGLPSDRFSAERTGGSVSTLTIQRTQQEDSAVYLCASSSPYEGAGLNYGYTFGSGTRLTVV.

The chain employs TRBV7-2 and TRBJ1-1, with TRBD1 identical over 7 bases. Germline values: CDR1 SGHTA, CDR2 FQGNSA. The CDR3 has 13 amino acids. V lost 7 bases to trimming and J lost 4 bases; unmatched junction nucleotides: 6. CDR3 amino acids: CASITGVATEAFF. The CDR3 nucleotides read TGTGCCAGCATCACAGGGGTGGCCACTGAAGCTTTCTTT.

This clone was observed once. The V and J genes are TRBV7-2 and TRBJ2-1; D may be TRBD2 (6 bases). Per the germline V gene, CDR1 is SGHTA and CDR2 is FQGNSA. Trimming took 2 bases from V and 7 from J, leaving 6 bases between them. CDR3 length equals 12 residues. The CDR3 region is CASSLSGNEQFF. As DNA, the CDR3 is TGTGCCAGCAGCTTAAGCGGGAATGAGCAGTTCTTC.

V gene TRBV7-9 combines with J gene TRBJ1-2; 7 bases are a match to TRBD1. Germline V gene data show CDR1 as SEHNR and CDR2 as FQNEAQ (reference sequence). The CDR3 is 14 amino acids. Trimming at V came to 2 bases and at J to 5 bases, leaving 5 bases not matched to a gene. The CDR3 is CASSLFQGVYGYTF. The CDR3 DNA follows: TGTGCCAGCAGCTTATTCCAGGGGGTATATGGCTACACCTTC. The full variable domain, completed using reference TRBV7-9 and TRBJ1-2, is DTGVSQNPRHKITKRGQNVTFRCDPISEHNRLYWYRQTLGQGPEFLTYFQNEAQLEKSRLLSDRFSAERPKGSFSTLEIQRTEQGDSAMYLCASSLFQGVYGYTFGSGTRLTVV.

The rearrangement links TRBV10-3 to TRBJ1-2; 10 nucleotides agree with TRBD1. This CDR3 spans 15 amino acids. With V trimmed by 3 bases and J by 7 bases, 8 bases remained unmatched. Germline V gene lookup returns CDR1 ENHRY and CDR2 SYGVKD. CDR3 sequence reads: CAISDPGTGVSGYTF. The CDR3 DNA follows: TGTGCCATCAGTGATCCCGGGACAGGGGTCTCTGGCTACACCTTC.

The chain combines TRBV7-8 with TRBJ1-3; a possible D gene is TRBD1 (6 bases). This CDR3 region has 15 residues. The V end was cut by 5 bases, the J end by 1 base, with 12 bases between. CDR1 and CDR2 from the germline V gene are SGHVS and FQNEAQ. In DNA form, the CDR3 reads TGTGCCAGCAGCATGGGGGCTGGATCTGGAAACACCATATATTTT. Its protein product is CASSMGAGSGNTIYF.

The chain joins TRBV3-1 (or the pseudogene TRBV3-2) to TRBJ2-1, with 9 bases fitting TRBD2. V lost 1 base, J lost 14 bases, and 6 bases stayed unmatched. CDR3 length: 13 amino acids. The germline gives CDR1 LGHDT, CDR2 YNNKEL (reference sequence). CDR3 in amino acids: CASSQGWSSGKFF. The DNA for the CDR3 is TGTGCCAGCAGCCAAGGTTGGTCTAGCGGGAAGTTCTTC.

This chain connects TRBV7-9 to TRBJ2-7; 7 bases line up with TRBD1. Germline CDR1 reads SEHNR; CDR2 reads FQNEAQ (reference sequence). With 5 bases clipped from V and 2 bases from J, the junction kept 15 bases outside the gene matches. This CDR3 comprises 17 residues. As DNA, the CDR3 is TGTGCCAGCAGCCAAAGAGGCATGATACAGGGGACCTACGAGCAGTACTTC. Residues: CASSQRGMIQGTYEQYF.

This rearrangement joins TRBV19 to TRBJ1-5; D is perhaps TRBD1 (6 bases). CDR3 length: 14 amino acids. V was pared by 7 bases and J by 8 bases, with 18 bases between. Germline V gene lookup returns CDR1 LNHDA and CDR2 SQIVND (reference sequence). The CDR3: CASTLQGNEEPQHF. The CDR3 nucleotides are TGTGCCAGTACCTTACAGGGCAACGAGGAGCCCCAGCATTTT.

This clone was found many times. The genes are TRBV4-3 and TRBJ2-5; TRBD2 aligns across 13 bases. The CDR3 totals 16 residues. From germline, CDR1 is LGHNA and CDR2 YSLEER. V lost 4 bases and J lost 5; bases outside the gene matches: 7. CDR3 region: CASSRQLAGGPETQYF. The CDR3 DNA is TGCGCCAGCAGCCGTCAACTAGCGGGGGGGCCGGAGACCCAGTACTTC.

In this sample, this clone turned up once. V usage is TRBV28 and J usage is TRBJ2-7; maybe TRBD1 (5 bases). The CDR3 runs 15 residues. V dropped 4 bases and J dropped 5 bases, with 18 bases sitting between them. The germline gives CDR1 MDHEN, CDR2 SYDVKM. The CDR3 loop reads CASSSPTPRAHEQYF. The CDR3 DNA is TGTGCCAGCAGTTCCCCCACCCCCAGGGCGCACGAGCAGTACTTC.

Here the CDR3 reads CASSGTGSRYGYTF. CDR3 DNA sequence: TGTGCCAGCAGCGGGACAGGCTCACGCTATGGCTACACCTTC. The V call is TRBV2, the J call TRBJ1-2, with 8 bases that match TRBD1. Germline CDR1 reads SNHLY; CDR2 reads FYNNEI. CDR3 length equals 14 residues. V shed 6 bases, J shed 4 bases, and the junction held 7 bases outside the gene matches.

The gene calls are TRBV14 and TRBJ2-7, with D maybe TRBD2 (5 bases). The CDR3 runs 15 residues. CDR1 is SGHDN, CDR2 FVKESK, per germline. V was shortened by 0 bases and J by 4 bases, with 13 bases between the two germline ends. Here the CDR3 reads CASSQDLGVKYEQYF. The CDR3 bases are TGTGCCAGCAGCCAAGATTTGGGAGTTAAGTACGAGCAGTACTTC. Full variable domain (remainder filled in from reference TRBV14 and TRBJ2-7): EAGVTQFPSHSVIEKGQTVTLRCDPISGHDNLYWYRRVMGKEIKFLLHFVKESKQDESGMPNNRFLAERTGGTYSTLKVQPAELEDSGVYFCASSQDLGVKYEQYFGPGTRLTVT.

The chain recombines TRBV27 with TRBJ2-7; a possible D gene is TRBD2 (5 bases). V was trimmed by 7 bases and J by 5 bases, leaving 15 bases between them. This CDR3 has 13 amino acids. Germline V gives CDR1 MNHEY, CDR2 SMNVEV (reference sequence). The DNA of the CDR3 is TGTGCCAGCAAACGCCGGACTGTTGACGAGCAGTACTTC. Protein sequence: CASKRRTVDEQYF.